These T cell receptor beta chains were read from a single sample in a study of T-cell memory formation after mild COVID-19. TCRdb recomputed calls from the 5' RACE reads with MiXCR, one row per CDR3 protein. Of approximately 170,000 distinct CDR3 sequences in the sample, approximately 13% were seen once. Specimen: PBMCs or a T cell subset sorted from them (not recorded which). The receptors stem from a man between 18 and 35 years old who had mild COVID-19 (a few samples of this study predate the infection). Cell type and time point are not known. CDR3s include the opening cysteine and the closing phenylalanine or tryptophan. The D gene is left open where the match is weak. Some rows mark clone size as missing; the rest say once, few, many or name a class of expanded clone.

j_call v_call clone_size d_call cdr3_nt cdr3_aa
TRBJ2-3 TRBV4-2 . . TGTGACAGCAGCCAAGGGACCGCCACAGATACGCAGTATTTT CDSSQGTATDTQYF
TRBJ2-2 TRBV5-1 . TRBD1 TGCGCCAGCACCCCGGGACAGGGCGCGAACACCGGGGAGCTGTTTTTT CASTPGQGANTGELFF
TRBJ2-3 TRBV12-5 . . TGTGCTAGTGGTAGCCGTCGCGGTGGAACAGATACGCAGTATTTT CASGSRRGGTDTQYF
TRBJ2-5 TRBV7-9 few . TGTGCCAGCAGCCTGGACAGAACCCAAGAGACCCAGTACTTC CASSLDRTQETQYF
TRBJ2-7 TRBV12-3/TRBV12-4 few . TGTGCCAGCAGGCCAGCGGAGTCCTACGAGCAGTACTTC CASRPAESYEQYF
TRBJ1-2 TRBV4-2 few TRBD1 TGTGCCAGCATTCAAGGTGGGGACAGATCTAACTATGGCTACACCTTC CASIQGGDRSNYGYTF
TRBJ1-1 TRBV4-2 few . TGTGCCAGCAGCCAAGAACTTGGGTTACTCCAGGCCCCTGAAGCTTTCTTT CASSQELGLLQAPEAFF
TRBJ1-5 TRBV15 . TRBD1 TGTGCCACCAGCGTAAACAGGGGAAGGGGGGAACCCCAGCATTTT CATSVNRGRGEPQHF
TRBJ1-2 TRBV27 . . TGTGCCAGCAGTTTATACAGATCCTATGGCTACACCTTC CASSLYRSYGYTF
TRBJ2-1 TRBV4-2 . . TGTGCCAGCAGGGGGGGGCGCTATGAGCAGTTCTTC CASRGGRYEQFF
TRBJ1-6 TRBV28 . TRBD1 TGTGCCAGCAGCCCCTGGGGACAGGGAAACTATAATTCACCCCTCCACTTT CASSPWGQGNYNSPLHF
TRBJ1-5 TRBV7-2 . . TGTGCCAGCACCCCCGGACGGGACTTCAATCAGCCCCAGCATTTT CASTPGRDFNQPQHF
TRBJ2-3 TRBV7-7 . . TGTGCCAGCAGCCGGGGGCGGGGGGATACGCAGTATTTT CASSRGRGDTQYF
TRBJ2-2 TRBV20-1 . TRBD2 TGCAGTGCTATGAGCGCCGGGACTAGGAACACCGGGGAGCTGTTTTTT CSAMSAGTRNTGELFF
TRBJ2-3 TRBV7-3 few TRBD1 TGTGCCAGCAGCTCCGGACAGGGGGACACAGATACGCAGTATTTT CASSSGQGDTDTQYF
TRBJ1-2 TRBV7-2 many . TGTGCCAGCACCCCCTTCCTGGGGGTAAGAGGCTACACCTTC CASTPFLGVRGYTF
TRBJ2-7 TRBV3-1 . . TGTGCCAGCAGCCAAGGGGGCTACGAGCAGTACTTC CASSQGGYEQYF
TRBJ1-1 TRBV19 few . TGTGCCAGTAGAGGGAATGGCCCTGAAGCTTTCTTT CASRGNGPEAFF
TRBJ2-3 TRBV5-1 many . TGCGCCAGCAGCTTGGCTCTAGCGAACGAAGGGGATACGCAGTATTTT CASSLALANEGDTQYF
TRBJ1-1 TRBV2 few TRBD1 TGTGCCAGCAGAGAGACAGGGCCGAACACTGAAGCTTTCTTT CASRETGPNTEAFF
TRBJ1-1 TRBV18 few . TGTGCCAGCTCACCATTACAGGGCAGGGACACTGAAGCTTTCTTT CASSPLQGRDTEAFF
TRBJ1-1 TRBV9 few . TGTGCCAGCAGCGTCGTGGGGCCGGGGACTGAAGCTTTCTTT CASSVVGPGTEAFF
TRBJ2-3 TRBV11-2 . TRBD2 TGTGCCAGCAGCCCACTCATCATAGCGGGGGCCTCGACAGATACGCAGTATTTT CASSPLIIAGASTDTQYF
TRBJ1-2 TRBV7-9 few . TGTGCCAGCAGCAGAGGGCCTCTTTCATATGGCTACACCTTC CASSRGPLSYGYTF
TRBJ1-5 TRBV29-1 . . TGCAGCGTTGGGCGGGGCGCGGATCAGCCCCAGCATTTT CSVGRGADQPQHF
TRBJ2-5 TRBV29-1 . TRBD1 TGCAGCGTTGAGGCAGGGGGCGCCCAGACCCAGTACTTC CSVEAGGAQTQYF